The T cell receptor (beta chain) described here comes from a study of OX40 agonist ivuxolimab in advanced cancers. Some background on the complete study: Ivuxolimab was an agonistic, fully human IgG2 monoclonal antibody directed against OX40 (CD134), a costimulatory receptor. Partial responses occurred in three dose-escalation patients: two with cutaneous melanoma and one with hepatocellular carcinoma. The paper reports the monotherapy dose-escalation portion (N of about 50 patients) of the phase I ivuxolimab trial. In the dose-escalation cohort, 70% to 85% of patients were male, and the mean age was roughly 60 years, with a range of roughly 23 to 85. Peripheral TCRbeta sequencing was intended to test whether TCR sequence diversity was altered and clonal T-cell expansion was caused by ivuxolimab. Intravenous ivuxolimab was administered to patients every 2 weeks at six dose levels: 0.01, 0.1, 0.3, 1.5, 3 and 10 mg/kg. Among the 50 to 55 dose-escalation patients, 19 had hepatocellular carcinoma, approximately 15 melanoma, 9 renal cell carcinoma and 9 head and neck cancer. Patients were allowed to have had prior anti-PD-1, anti-PD-L1 or anti-CTLA-4 therapy, and approximately 40% of the dose-escalation patients had been treated with checkpoint inhibitors.

As concerns this clone: There is no known antigen for this receptor. The input lacks base qualities; no much larger clone sits a single base away.

To sequence the TCRbeta CDR3 region, genomic DNA was isolated from the sorted cells. The immunoSEQ Assay was used to sequence the TCRbeta CDR3 regions. TCRdb re-hosts the immuneACCESS table, in-frame sequences only. Its copies lack some clones; in the studies checked, an unresolved V gene accounts for under half of them, and the cause for the rest is not known. For this sample there are roughly 60,000 clones; more than 75% appear just once. About 3% of the sample goes to the ten largest clones. The trial excluded patients who had a history of autoimmune disease or were on systemic immunosuppression. Peripheral blood for TCR sequencing was collected from all dose cohorts at baseline, on cycle 4 day 1, and on cycle 7 day 1. The samples were taken from a phase I, first-in-human, multicenter, open-label dose-escalation trial of ivuxolimab. Adults with locally advanced or metastatic head and neck squamous cell, hepatocellular, melanoma or renal cell carcinoma were enrolled in the trial. Before TCR sequencing, CD4+ T cells and CD8+ T cells from peripheral blood were sorted into separate populations.

The germline V gene supplies CDR1 SNHLY and CDR2 FYNNEI. Trimming takes 7 bases off V and 3 bases off J; junction bases not matched to a gene: 11. From the cysteine through the phenylalanine, the CDR3 covers 16 amino acids. Just CDR3 DNA is preserved here, 48 bases in frame from base 1. Points the paper makes about the study in general: Low levels of normalized T-cell clonal expansion were also seen in some patients who did not respond. The antigen specificity of the peripheral T cells that underwent clonal expansion was not determined. In the 0.1-3.0 mg/kg groups, partial responders were among the patients with the lowest normalized peripheral clonal expansion, particularly in CD8+ T cells. After ivuxolimab, expanded clones were on average more numerous among CD8+ T cells than among CD4+ T cells. At doses of 0.1 to 3.0 mg/kg, clonal expansion of both CD4+ and CD8+ blood T cells was observed from baseline to week 6.

Source: CD4+ or CD8+ T cells sorted from blood, taken in a trial of the OX40 agonist ivuxolimab. Recombination connected TRBV2 to TRBJ1-5; TRBD1 fits 8 bases in the junction. The sequence derives from an adult with an advanced solid tumor such as melanoma, head and neck, liver or kidney cancer. The CDR3 region reads CASKTLGQGDNQPQHF. The nucleotide sequence is TGTGCCAGCAAAACCCTCGGACAGGGCGACAATCAGCCCCAGCATTTT.